The source of this TCR beta chain is a study of molecular identifiers for immune sequencing clone quantification. For bulk TCR libraries, previously described methods and listed TCR primers were used. TCRdb independently ran MiXCR on the PCR reads; one entry per CDR3 protein. The sample gives around 470,000 distinct CDR3 sequences, less than 30% of which show up once; around 0.79% is in the top ten. Sorted naive CD8 T cells were those defined as CD8+CD4-CCR7+CD45RA+. The V end lost 10 bases, the J end lost 1 base, and 10 bases lay between the germline ends. Germline values: CDR1 MNHEY, CDR2 SVGAGI. This CDR3 region has 12 residues.

This sequence joins TRBV6-5 and TRBJ1-1, with D possibly being TRBD1 (5 bases). This receptor was taken from a human donor in good health. Some libraries in this study had Jurkat cell RNA spiked in. Specimen: naive CD8+ T cells from blood, with Jurkat cell RNA spiked in. The subset denotes: FACS-sorted CD8+CD4-CCR7+CD45RA+ naive T cells. The CDR3, as DNA: TGTGCCACCCATACAGGGAACACTGAAGCTTTCTTT. This translates into CATHTGNTEAFF.